The 30 T cell receptor beta chains below were found in one sample sequenced in a study of PD-1 blockade in mismatch repair-deficient tumors. Sequencing used immunoSEQ multiplex PCR; TCRdb keeps in-frame clones, though not all of them. The sample has 15,000 or so clones, more than 70% seen once. Sequences were derived from PBMCs, sampled before pembrolizumab treatment. The receptors come from an adult with mismatch repair-deficient cancer.

This clone showed up just once. The chain uses TRBV28 and TRBJ2-7; D tentatively fits TRBD1 or TRBD2 (6 bases each). Trimming left V 5 bases short and J 7 bases short, with 21 bases between. The CDR3 covers 15 residues. The V gene's germline CDR1 is MDHEN and CDR2 SYDVKM. CDR3 sequence: CASSTPGQLGGEQYF. CDR3 coding DNA: TGTGCCAGCAGTACCCCCGGACAGCTTGGGGGGGAGCAGTACTTC.

This clone was found once. The chain uses TRBV10-3 and TRBJ2-7; TRBD2 might be the D (5 bases). Trimming took 8 bases from V and 2 from J, leaving 10 bases between them. Germline V gene lookup returns CDR1 ENHRY and CDR2 SYGVKD. This CDR3 has 12 residues. The CDR3 loop is CAIGLTTYEQYF. In DNA form, the CDR3 reads TGTGCCATCGGACTTACCACCTACGAGCAGTACTTC.

This sequence joins TRBV13 and TRBJ2-3; D ambiguous. The CDR3 consists of 11 residues. CDR1 is PRHDT, CDR2 FYEKMQ, per germline (reference sequence). V was clipped by 5 bases and J by 4 bases, with 4 bases between them. CDR3 nucleotide sequence: TGTGCCAGCAGCGTTTCAGATACGCAGTATTTT. Protein product: CASSVSDTQYF.

The chain has TRBV19 and TRBJ2-1, with 7 bases aligning to TRBD2. The V and J ends lost 0 bases and 8 bases, in that order; junction bases with no gene match: 10. This CDR3 has 16 residues. The germline gives CDR1 LNHDA, CDR2 SQIVND (reference sequence). CDR3 sequence reads: CASSIERGGPVDEQFF. In DNA, the CDR3 is TGTGCCAGTAGTATAGAGAGGGGAGGGCCCGTCGATGAGCAGTTCTTC.

J is TRBJ2-5 and V is TRBV30; 7 bases are shared with TRBD1. This CDR3 comprises 15 residues. With 0 bases clipped from V and 7 bases from J, the junction kept 11 bases outside the gene matches. Germline V gives CDR1 GTSNPN, CDR2 SVGIG (reference sequence). CDR3 DNA: TGTGCCTGGAGTGTGCCTGGGACAGTCTCGACGACCCAGTACTTC. Protein: CAWSVPGTVSTTQYF.

The sample holds one count of this clone. The gene calls are TRBV7-9 and TRBJ2-1, with 11 bases aligning to TRBD2. The CDR3 is 17 residues long. Unmatched junction bases numbered 5, after V lost 0 bases and J lost 4 bases. From germline, CDR1 is SEHNR and CDR2 FQNEAQ (reference sequence). The CDR3 spells CASSLALAGGKYNEQFF. CDR3 nucleotides: TGTGCCAGCAGCTTAGCGCTAGCGGGAGGAAAGTACAATGAGCAGTTCTTC.

The J gene is TRBJ2-3, the V gene TRBV30; no clear D gene. The germline V gene encodes CDR1 GTSNPN and CDR2 SVGIG (reference sequence). Between the trimmed V and J ends, which lost 0 bases and 0 bases, there was a span of 7 bases. This CDR3 is 14 amino acids long. This CDR3 is CAWSVSSSTDTQYF. The CDR3 DNA reads TGTGCCTGGAGTGTCTCCTCTAGCACAGATACGCAGTATTTT.

The chain's CDR3 is CASSLAEGSGANVLTF. Here the CDR3 DNA reads TGCGCCAGCAGCCTAGCGGAGGGCTCTGGGGCCAACGTCCTGACTTTC. The chain is built from TRBV4-1 and TRBJ2-6, with D possibly matching TRBD2 (6 bases). The CDR3 extends over 16 amino acids. V was trimmed by 4 bases and J by 0 bases, leaving 10 bases between them. Germline V gene lookup returns CDR1 MGHRA and CDR2 YSYEKL.

V gene TRBV5-6 combines with J gene TRBJ2-2, with 7 bases matching TRBD1. The CDR3 length is 17 residues. In germline, CDR1 is SGHDT, CDR2 YYEEEE. After removal of 0 bases from V and 5 bases from J, the junction contained 10 bases not matched to a gene. The CDR3 DNA reads as TGTGCCAGCAGCTTGGTTGGGTACAGGGGACGGACCGGGGAGCTGTTTTTT. As protein: CASSLVGYRGRTGELFF.

The V call is TRBV4-1, the J call TRBJ2-3, with 12 positions matching TRBD2. This CDR3 is built from 15 residues. Germline CDR1 reads MGHRA; CDR2 reads YSYEKL. J lost 3 bases, V lost 6 bases, and 4 bases had no gene match. The CDR3 region has the DNA TGCGCCAGCAGTCGACTAGCGGGAGCAACAGATACGCAGTATTTT. Translating gives CASSRLAGATDTQYF.

J is TRBJ1-5 and V is TRBV7-9; D is possibly TRBD1 (6 bases). In germline, CDR1 is SEHNR, CDR2 FQNEAQ (reference sequence). V was cut by 2 bases and J by 5 bases, with 7 bases left in between. The CDR3 has 13 amino acids. The CDR3 DNA follows: TGTGCCAGCAGCTTATCAGGGGATCAGCCCCAGCATTTT. It translates to CASSLSGDQPQHF. The full variable domain, its missing parts supplied by reference TRBV7-9 and TRBJ1-5, is DTGVSQNPRHKITKRGQNVTFRCDPISEHNRLYWYRQTLGQGPEFLTYFQNEAQLEKSRLLSDRFSAERPKGSFSTLEIQRTEQGDSAMYLCASSLSGDQPQHFGDGTRLSIL.

The chain couples TRBV18 to TRBJ2-7; 7 bases align to TRBD1. J gave up 2 bases and V 4 bases, and 5 bases lay outside the gene matches. Germline V gene sequence: CDR1 KGHSH, CDR2 LQKENI. The CDR3 is made up of 14 amino acids. DNA for the CDR3: TGTGCCAGCTCACTAGGGACAGCTGCCTACGAGCAGTACTTC. It specifies CASSLGTAAYEQYF.

The chain uses TRBV5-1 and TRBJ2-7; maybe TRBD2 (6 bases). CDR1 SGHRS and CDR2 YFSETQ come from the germline V gene. Trimming removed 4 bases at V and 5 bases at J, with 10 bases between. The length of the CDR3 is 12 residues. In DNA form, the CDR3 reads TGCGCCAGCAGCCCGGGAGTCCACGAGCAGTACTTC. It specifies CASSPGVHEQYF.

This chain uses TRBV7-9 with TRBJ2-2; D unclear. Trimming took 1 base from V and 5 from J, leaving 5 bases between them. The CDR3 sequence is 13 residues long. CDR1 SEHNR and CDR2 FQNEAQ come from the germline V gene (reference sequence). The CDR3 DNA is TGTGCCAGCAGCTTAGAAGGAACCGGGGAGCTGTTTTTT. Its protein is CASSLEGTGELFF.

The chain couples TRBV27 to TRBJ2-3; weak D call: TRBD2 (5 bases). This CDR3 has 15 amino acids. Germline CDR1 is MNHEY and CDR2 is SMNVEV (reference sequence). The V end lost 0 bases, the J end lost 0 bases, and 7 bases lay between the germline ends. CDR3 in DNA: TGTGCCAGCAGTTTATCGGGAGCTAGCACAGATACGCAGTATTTT. Protein sequence: CASSLSGASTDTQYF.

The CDR3 loop is CASSLLPSKGTEYEQYF. The CDR3 nucleotides read TGTGCCAGCAGCTTGCTGCCTTCCAAAGGGACGGAGTACGAGCAGTACTTC. This chain joins TRBV5-4 and TRBJ2-7; possibly TRBD1 or TRBD2 for D (5 bases each). This CDR3 spans 17 amino acids. Germline V CDR1 and CDR2: SGHNT, YYREEE (reference sequence). Trimming removed 1 base from V and 4 bases from J, with 21 bases in between.

CDR3 coding DNA: TGTGCCAGTAGTCAAGGAAAAGGGATAGTGGGTCAGCCCCAGCATTTT. Its protein product is CASSQGKGIVGQPQHF. The J gene is TRBJ1-5, the V gene TRBV19; D is uncertain. Germline CDR1 LNHDA, CDR2 SQIVND (reference sequence). There are 16 residues in the CDR3. V lost 5 bases to trimming and J lost 6 bases, with 20 bases between them.

This chain uses TRBV7-9 with TRBJ2-1; 12 positions match TRBD2. The CDR3 covers 14 residues. V shed 3 bases, J shed 9 bases, and the junction held 3 bases outside the gene matches. Germline V gene data show CDR1 as SEHNR and CDR2 as FQNEAQ (reference sequence). CDR3 region: CASSLLAGGPEQFF. The CDR3 DNA reads as TGTGCCAGCAGCTTGCTAGCGGGAGGGCCTGAGCAGTTCTTC. Full variable domain (missing parts from reference TRBV7-9 and TRBJ2-1): DTGVSQNPRHKITKRGQNVTFRCDPISEHNRLYWYRQTLGQGPEFLTYFQNEAQLEKSRLLSDRFSAERPKGSFSTLEIQRTEQGDSAMYLCASSLLAGGPEQFFGPGTRLTVL.

CDR3 nucleotide sequence: TGTGCCAGCAGCTTAGGGTCAGGGGAAGAAGAGACCCAGTACTTC. This gives the protein CASSLGSGEEETQYF. The V call is TRBV13, the J call TRBJ2-5; possibly TRBD1 for D (6 bases). V lost 0 bases and J lost 3, with 11 bases in between. The CDR3 length is 15 residues. Germline lookup yields CDR1 PRHDT and CDR2 FYEKMQ (reference sequence).

V usage is TRBV19 and J usage is TRBJ2-3; 10 bases fit TRBD1. Germline CDR1 and CDR2: LNHDA and SQIVND (reference sequence). The CDR3 contains 16 residues. Trimming at V came to 6 bases and at J to 1 base, leaving 7 bases not matched to a gene. CDR3 coding DNA: TGTGCCAGTAGGACTAGGACAGGGGGAGGCACAGATACGCAGTATTTT. Amino acid sequence: CASRTRTGGGTDTQYF.

J is TRBJ2-1 and V is TRBV11-2; D gene unclear. The CDR3 has 13 amino acids. In germline, CDR1 is SGHAT, CDR2 FQNNGV. Trimming left V 4 bases short and J 2 bases short, with 6 bases between. DNA for the CDR3: TGTGCCAGCAGCTCGCAACCCTACAATGAGCAGTTCTTC. Amino acids: CASSSQPYNEQFF.

As concerns this clone: The same CDR3 can be traced to other DNA sequences in this sample. The J gene is TRBJ2-1, the V gene TRBV13, with 9 bases lining up with TRBD2. In germline, CDR1 is PRHDT, CDR2 FYEKMQ (reference sequence). The CDR3 is 16 residues long. J was trimmed by 3 bases and V by 0 bases; bases with no gene match: 3. The CDR3 nucleotides are TGTGCCAGCAGCTTAGGCCTAGCGGGACGCTACAATGAGCAGTTCTTC. This sequence encodes CASSLGLAGRYNEQFF.

This clone is a singleton in its sample. The chain has TRBV6-5 and TRBJ2-4; 8 nucleotides align to TRBD1. V was pared by 7 bases and J by 5 bases, with 10 bases of the junction left unmatched. This CDR3 is 15 amino acids long. Germline values: CDR1 MNHEY, CDR2 SVGAGI. CDR3 protein: CASTPGGSVQNIQYF. The CDR3 DNA reads as TGTGCCAGCACCCCAGGGGGCTCTGTCCAAAACATTCAGTACTTC.

This clone was counted once. The gene calls are TRBV5-5 and TRBJ1-2; D is undetermined. The CDR3 extends over 13 amino acids. Trimming removed 4 bases at V and 3 bases at J, with 10 bases between. Germline V lookup: CDR1 SGHKS, CDR2 YYEKEE (reference sequence). CDR3 coding DNA: TGTGCCAGCAGCCCGGACGTAGACTATGGCTACACCTTC. Its translation: CASSPDVDYGYTF.

The rearrangement uses TRBV30 and TRBJ2-7; D uncertain. V shed 0 bases and J shed 4 bases, with 4 bases lying between them. CDR1 GTSNPN and CDR2 SVGIG come from the germline V gene (reference sequence). This CDR3 has 11 amino acids. CDR3 protein: CAWSVGYEQYF. The CDR3 region has the DNA TGTGCCTGGAGTGTAGGATACGAGCAGTACTTC.

The table lists this clone with a few counts. This chain links TRBV29-1 with TRBJ2-5; no reliable D call. The CDR3 is 12 residues long. Trimming took off 4 bases at V and 1 base at J, with 7 bases between the two ends. Germline CDR1 is SQVTM and CDR2 is ANQGSEA. CDR3 coding DNA: TGCAGCGTTGTGACGTTCCAAGAGACCCAGTACTTC. Translated: CSVVTFQETQYF.

This chain uses TRBV4-1 with TRBJ2-6; possibly TRBD1 or TRBD2 for D (5 bases each). There are 18 residues in the CDR3. The germline V gene has CDR1 MGHRA and CDR2 YSYEKL. Trimming left V 1 base short and J 1 base short, with 14 bases between. This chain's CDR3 is CASSQAWDGASGANVLTF. The CDR3 nucleotides read TGCGCCAGCAGCCAAGCTTGGGACGGAGCTTCTGGGGCCAACGTCCTGACTTTC.

J is TRBJ2-5 and V is TRBV6-6; D is unresolved. The CDR3 is 11 residues long. In germline, CDR1 is MNHNY, CDR2 SVGAGI (reference sequence). Trimming stripped 0 bases from V and 5 bases from J, with 1 base between. The CDR3 bases are TGTGCCAGCAGTTACTCGGAGACCCAGTACTTC. The encoded protein is CASSYSETQYF.

V gene TRBV5-5 combines with J gene TRBJ2-1; D not resolved. Germline CDR1 is SGHKS and CDR2 is YYEKEE (reference sequence). V was pared by 6 bases and J by 9 bases, with 22 bases between. The CDR3 has 15 residues. The CDR3 region has the DNA TGTGCCAGCACTAACTCCCCAGATGGTTTGGGTGAGCAGTTCTTC. The encoded protein is CASTNSPDGLGEQFF. Supplemented by reference TRBV5-5 and TRBJ2-1, the full variable domain reads DAGVTQSPTHLIKTRGQQVTLRCSPISGHKSVSWYQQVLGQGPQFIFQYYEKEERGRGNFPDRFSARQFPNYSSELNVNALLLGDSALYLCASTNSPDGLGEQFFGPGTRLTVL.

The chain uses TRBV7-2 and TRBJ1-2, with D unresolved. V lost 0 bases, J lost 5 bases, and 7 bases lay in between. The CDR3 contains 13 residues. Germline CDR1 and CDR2: SGHTA and FQGNSA. The CDR3 sequence: CASSLAREYGYTF. CDR3 in DNA: TGTGCCAGCAGCTTAGCGCGAGAATATGGCTACACCTTC.